This entry lists 14 T cell receptor beta chains sequenced from one sample in a study of CD8+CD57+ T cells in acquired aplastic anemia. Genomic DNA, the template, was used for profiling of the TCR beta VDJ and CDR3. TCRdb recomputed calls from the reads with MiXCR, one row per CDR3 protein. The sample lists 150,000 to 180,000 distinct CDR3 sequences; roughly half were seen once. Whoever was chosen for sequencing had shown CD8+CD57+ cell expansion by flow cytometry. The sequenced sample was sorted CD4+, CD8+, or CD8+CD57+ T cells (not recorded which) from PBMCs. These receptors all stem from a human donor with aplastic anemia.

The chain joins TRBV7-6 to TRBJ2-7; TRBD2 might be the D (5 bases). Germline V gene sequence: CDR1 SGHVS, CDR2 FNYEAQ. This CDR3 spans 14 amino acids. V was clipped by 5 bases and J by 5 bases, with 16 bases between them. This chain's CDR3 is CASSPGYGVDEQYF. For the CDR3, the DNA is TGTGCCAGCAGCCCTGGGTACGGGGTCGACGAGCAGTACTTC.

In this sample, this clonotype turned up many times. The rearrangement joins TRBV27 to TRBJ1-5; D is uncertain. The CDR3 contains 14 residues. Between the trimmed V and J ends, which lost 5 bases and 0 bases, there was a span of 8 bases. Germline V gives CDR1 MNHEY, CDR2 SMNVEV (reference sequence). The CDR3 sequence is CASSTGFSNQPQHF. The CDR3 nucleotides are TGTGCCAGCAGTACGGGGTTTAGCAATCAGCCCCAGCATTTT.

The chain carries TRBV12-3 or TRBV12-4 and TRBJ2-7; D ambiguous. V lost 4 bases and J lost 3, with 10 bases in between. This CDR3 comprises 13 residues. CDR3 loop: CASSYSMGYEQYF. DNA for the CDR3: TGTGCCAGCAGTTACTCGATGGGCTACGAGCAGTACTTC.

This chain uses TRBV15 with TRBJ2-7; D is perhaps TRBD1 or TRBD2 (5 bases each). V was cut by 0 bases and J by 2 bases, with 20 bases left in between. The CDR3 has 18 amino acids. CDR1 and CDR2 (germline): LNHNV, YYDKDF (reference sequence). The CDR3 here is CATSRERGRTHGTYEQYF. The CDR3 region has the DNA TGTGCCACCAGCAGAGAGAGGGGTAGGACCCACGGCACCTACGAGCAGTACTTC.

The gene calls are TRBV24-1 and TRBJ1-4, with 11 bases lining up with TRBD1. The CDR3 loop spans 18 amino acids. Germline V gene data show CDR1 as KGHDR and CDR2 as SFDVKD. V was clipped by 5 bases and J by 2 bases; unmatched bases: 9. The CDR3 coding sequence is TGTGCCACCAGTGCCGGGGGGACAGGGGGTGATACTAATGAAAAACTGTTTTTT. Translated, it gives CATSAGGTGGDTNEKLFF.

With regard to this clonotype: One junction end disagrees with the germline gene, perhaps due to a read error. CDR3 bases: TGTGCCACCAGCTCGAGGGAGGGCTCTGGAAACACCGTATATTTT. It codes for CATSSREGSGNTVYF. The rearrangement links TRBV15 to TRBJ1-3; no reliable D call. Germline CDR1 and CDR2: LNHNV and YYDKDF (reference sequence). The CDR3 totals 15 residues.

The J gene is TRBJ1-5, the V gene TRBV10-2, with D possibly matching TRBD1 (5 bases). The CDR3 is 16 residues long. Trimming shortened V by 7 bases and J by 0 bases, and 16 bases separated the two germline ends. The V gene's germline CDR1 is WSHSY and CDR2 SAAADI. Written as DNA, the CDR3 is TGCGCCAGCACCAACTCGGGACGGTATAGCAATCAGCCCCAGCATTTT. The encoded protein is CASTNSGRYSNQPQHF.

As to this clonotype: Since a much larger clone is just one base distant, this may be a read error. The V and J genes are TRBV9 and TRBJ1-3; no definite D call. CDR3 length: 14 amino acids. Per germline, CDR1 SGDLS and CDR2 YYNGEE. In DNA, the CDR3 is TGTGTCAGCAGCCCCAGGAATACTGGAAACACCATATATTTT. It encodes CVSSPRNTGNTIYF.

This chain joins TRBV19 and TRBJ1-1; 8 positions agree with TRBD1. Per germline, CDR1 LNHDA and CDR2 SQIVND (reference sequence). V gave up 4 bases and J gave up 5 bases; unmatched junction bases: 6. This CDR3 spans 14 amino acids. This chain's CDR3 is CASSKTRTGTEAFF. In DNA form, the CDR3 reads TGTGCCAGTAGTAAAACCCGGACAGGGACTGAAGCTTTCTTT.

There are a few counts of this clonotype. J is TRBJ1-1 and V is TRBV6-2 or TRBV6-3; D is perhaps TRBD1 (5 bases). The germline V and J ends were trimmed by 6 bases and 2 bases, with 13 bases remaining between them. This CDR3 is built from 14 residues. Per germline, CDR1 MNHEY and CDR2 SVGEGT. As DNA, the CDR3 is TGTGCCAGCAGCTTCGGGACGGGAAACACTGAAGCTTTCTTT. Translated: CASSFGTGNTEAFF.

For this clonotype: The CDR3 end shows no conserved phenylalanine or tryptophan, and so a read error is likely. This chain links TRBV2 with TRBJ1-1; the D is unclear. V gave up 4 bases and J gave up 2 bases, with 8 bases separating them. Germline V gene sequence: CDR1 SNHLY, CDR2 FYNNEI. This CDR3 has 13 amino acids. CDR3 amino acids: CASSGEGNTEAFV. CDR3 bases: TGTGCCAGCAGTGGCGAAGGTAACACTGAAGCTTTCGTT.

For this clonotype: A read error may explain this, as a much larger clone is one base away. Lacking the conserved final phenylalanine or tryptophan, this CDR3 likely reflects a read error. The rearrangement uses TRBV4-2 and TRBJ2-4; D remains unclear. The CDR3 is made up of 16 amino acids. The V end was cut by 4 bases, the J end by 3 bases, with 16 bases between. Germline V gene lookup returns CDR1 LGHNA and CDR2 YNFKEQ. DNA of the CDR3: TGTGCCAGCAGCCTATACAAGAACATCTACAAAAACATTCAGTACCTC. It translates to CASSLYKNIYKNIQYL.

The chain links TRBV2 to TRBJ2-7, with 9 bases that match TRBD1. Germline V lookup: CDR1 SNHLY, CDR2 FYNNEI. Losses at the gene ends were 7 bases for V and 7 bases for J; bases not matched to a gene: 8. The CDR3 length is 13 residues. The CDR3 DNA reads TGTGCCAGCAAGCTCGACAGGGGGTCGGAGCAGTACTTC. It translates to CASKLDRGSEQYF.

The V gene is TRBV24-1, the J gene TRBJ2-1, with TRBD1 matching 9 bases. Germline lookup yields CDR1 KGHDR and CDR2 SFDVKD. There are 15 residues in the CDR3. The ends lost 4 bases at V and 6 bases at J; junction bases unmatched: 6. The CDR3 loop reads CATSDPGQGSNEQFF. In nucleotides, the CDR3 is TGTGCCACCAGTGACCCGGGACAGGGATCCAATGAGCAGTTCTTC.